This TCR beta chain was documented in a study of shared clonotypes between healthy human individuals. V gave up 0 bases and J gave up 4 bases, with 13 bases separating them. Germline lookup yields CDR1 LNHNV and CDR2 YYDKDF (reference sequence). CDR3 length equals 16 residues. Only in-frame clones appear in the TCRdb table, and some are missing; sequencing was by immunoSEQ multiplex PCR. The profile shows more than 2 million clones, approximately 94% of them singletons. The naive CD8 population came from CD45RO-negative cells selected for CCR7, without terminally differentiated effector memory CD45RA+ cells.

Material: naive CD8+ T cells sorted from blood. The chain employs TRBV15 and TRBJ2-1; tentative D call: TRBD1 (6 bases). The receptor was isolated from a man between 18 and 29 years old in good health. The CDR3 sequence: CATSREGGPLYNEQFF. The CDR3 nucleotides read TGTGCCACCAGCAGAGAAGGGGGTCCCCTGTACAATGAGCAGTTCTTC.